The 12 T cell receptor beta chains listed next were all sequenced from one sample in a study of cytomegalovirus exposure and HLA in healthy donors. Both 60 Vbeta primers and 13 Jbeta primers went into the PCR. Assay: immunoSEQ multiplex PCR; the TCRdb copy retains only in-frame clones and omits some. The table has nearly 95,000 clones, roughly 69% seen once. Sequenced sample: PBMCs. The source of these receptors is a woman between 25 and 40 years old in good health and CMV-seronegative.

This chain links TRBV7-2 with TRBJ1-5; the D gene is possibly TRBD1 (6 bases). Germline CDR1 reads SGHTA; CDR2 reads FQGNSA. The ends were cut back, 4 bases at V and 0 bases at J, with 10 bases in the middle. This CDR3 has 15 residues. The chain's CDR3 is CASSSPQGSNQPQHF. For the CDR3, the DNA is TGTGCCAGCAGCTCCCCACAGGGTAGCAATCAGCCCCAGCATTTT.

This clone was counted once. This chain uses TRBV5-1 with TRBJ2-2, with 8 bases lining up with TRBD2. This CDR3 is built from 19 residues. Trimming at V came to 9 bases and at J to 0 bases, leaving 19 bases not matched to a gene. The V gene's germline CDR1 is SGHRS and CDR2 YFSETQ. The CDR3 DNA sequence: TGCGCCACCCGGTGGCTAGCGGGCCCCACAACCCCGAACACCGGGGAGCTGTTTTTT. Its protein is CATRWLAGPTTPNTGELFF. Looking up the rest from reference TRBV5-1 and TRBJ2-2 gives the full variable domain: KAGVTQTPRYLIKTRGQQVTLSCSPISGHRSVSWYQQTPGQGLQFLFEYFSETQRNKGNFPGRFSGRQFSNSRSEMNVSTLELGDSALYLCATRWLAGPTTPNTGELFFGEGSRLTVL.

This clone has more than one count but fewer than ten. The chain employs TRBV30 and TRBJ2-7, with a weak D call TRBD2 (9 bases). The V end lost 8 bases, the J end lost 2 bases, and 22 bases lay between the germline ends. Germline CDR1 is GTSNPN and CDR2 is SVGIG (reference sequence). The CDR3 is 15 residues long. In DNA form, the CDR3 reads TGTGCCGGGTCCCGCGGGGGGGGACAGGCCTACGAGCAGTACTTC. Amino acid sequence: CAGSRGGGQAYEQYF.

The V and J genes are TRBV2 and TRBJ2-7, with TRBD1 as a possible D gene (6 bases). CDR1 and CDR2 from the germline V gene are SNHLY and FYNNEI. V was trimmed by 1 base and J by 7 bases, leaving 11 bases between them. CDR3 length equals 13 residues. CDR3 sequence reads: CASSEDRDREQYF. CDR3 DNA sequence: TGTGCCAGCAGTGAAGACAGGGATCGGGAGCAGTACTTC. Filled out from reference TRBV2 and TRBJ2-7, the complete variable domain reads EPEVTQTPSHQVTQMGQEVILRCVPISNHLYFYWYRQILGQKVEFLVSFYNNEISEKSEIFDDQFSVERPDGSNFTLKIRSTKLEDSAMYFCASSEDRDREQYFGPGTRLTVT.

The chain carries TRBV5-1 and TRBJ2-7, with 10 positions matching TRBD2. There are 21 residues in the CDR3. Unmatched junction bases numbered 28, after V lost 5 bases and J lost 5 bases. Germline V gene sequence: CDR1 SGHRS, CDR2 YFSETQ. Written as DNA, the CDR3 is TGCGCCAGCAGTCTTGGGGCACCTAGCGGGAGTCCCACCTGGCATACCCACGAGCAGTACTTC. It specifies CASSLGAPSGSPTWHTHEQYF.

The chain has TRBV7-2 and TRBJ2-7, with 7 bases that match TRBD1. The CDR3 is 14 residues long. After removal of 5 bases from V and 3 bases from J, the junction contained 7 bases not matched to a gene. The V gene's germline CDR1 is SGHTA and CDR2 FQGNSA. CDR3 DNA sequence: TGTGCCAGCAGCCCAGACAGGGATCACTACGAGCAGTACTTC. Translation gives CASSPDRDHYEQYF.

This clone was counted once. Here the CDR3 DNA reads TGTGCCAGCAGCACCTCTTTGGGCGGGAGGGCCAGTGCAGATACGCAGTATTTT. Translating gives CASSTSLGGRASADTQYF. V usage is TRBV7-9 and J usage is TRBJ2-3; 9 bases agree with TRBD2. Germline V gives CDR1 SEHNR, CDR2 FQNEAQ (reference sequence). With 5 bases clipped from V and 4 bases from J, the junction kept 16 bases outside the gene matches. This CDR3 region has 18 residues.

This clone showed up just a few times. The CDR3 sequence is CASSGRASNTGELFF. In nucleotides, the CDR3 is TGTGCCAGCAGTGGGCGGGCCAGCAACACCGGGGAGCTGTTTTTT. The V gene is TRBV6-5, the J gene TRBJ2-2; the D gene is possibly TRBD2 (5 bases). This CDR3 comprises 15 residues. V gave up 5 bases and J gave up 2 bases, with 12 bases separating them. Germline V CDR1 and CDR2: MNHEY, SVGAGI.

J is TRBJ1-2 and V is TRBV14, with a possible D match to TRBD1 (5 bases). Deletions cut 5 bases from V and 7 bases from J, with 17 bases between. The CDR3 covers 14 residues. The germline gives CDR1 SGHDN, CDR2 FVKESK. The DNA of the CDR3 is TGTGCCAGCAGCGTGGGGAAGGGGACTATTGGCTACACCTTC. It encodes CASSVGKGTIGYTF.

The chain recombines TRBV9 with TRBJ2-5; 15 bases line up with TRBD2. The V segment lost 5 bases and the J segment 2 bases; nucleotides outside the gene matches: 7. The CDR3 covers 17 residues. CDR1 is SGDLS and CDR2 is YYNGEE in the germline V gene. CDR3 in DNA: TGTGCCAGCAGTACCGGACTAGCGGGGGGGTCACAAGAGACCCAGTACTTC. Translating gives CASSTGLAGGSQETQYF.

V and J are TRBV7-2 and TRBJ2-7; TRBD2 matches at 8 bases. Germline V gene sequence: CDR1 SGHTA, CDR2 FQGNSA. J gave up 0 bases and V 1 base, and 8 bases lay outside the gene matches. This CDR3 comprises 17 residues. The CDR3 sequence: CASSLVRLARSSYEQYF. CDR3 DNA: TGTGCCAGCAGCTTAGTTCGACTAGCGAGGAGCTCCTACGAGCAGTACTTC.

The genes are TRBV18 and TRBJ1-1; 8 bases map to TRBD1. In germline, CDR1 is KGHSH, CDR2 LQKENI. Trimming cost V 5 bases and J 6 bases; bases outside gene matches: 8. The CDR3 has 14 residues. The DNA for the CDR3 is TGTGCCAGCTCAATCAGCAGGGGGCAGGCTGAAGCTTTCTTT. Protein sequence: CASSISRGQAEAFF.